The T cell receptor (beta chain) described here comes from a study of T cell responses to AZD1222 COVID-19 vaccine (dated by TCRdb to the early 2020s). The study in broad terms: AZD1222 recipients with second doses at about 4 weeks or about 12 weeks were pooled, because spike-specific TCR depth and breadth did not differ between schedules. Trial participants were enrolled by age into 18-55, 56-69 and 70-plus year subgroups, with 148, 28 and 57 TCR-sequenced participants respectively. TCR sequencing was performed for over 230 trial participants, of whom about 200 were given two doses of AZD1222 and approximately 25 were given two doses of MenACWY control vaccine.

A remark on this clone: No antigen is known for it. Qualities for individual bases were not recorded, and no much larger clone is one base off.

What the study reported, not specific to this receptor: Most participants were white British and females outnumbered males, and the authors suggested that clonal diversity may have been underestimated. Because no day 14 peak-response samples were available, repertoires were characterized only after the peak T cell response. Conclusions about previously exposed vaccinees are limited, since just 6 or 7 AZD1222 recipients were seropositive for SARS-CoV-2 at baseline. Spike-specific TCR breadth and depth rose significantly after two AZD1222 doses compared with day 0 and with MenACWY recipients. The whole spike protein was spanned by vaccine-associated CD4 TCRs, and dominant responses were seen in regions 160-218 and 743-854. In the small 56-69-year group, the increase in depth fell short of significance, most likely because of low power. Nearly half of unique spike-specific TCRs reportedly recognized epitopes outside regions mutated in the B.1.351 and B.1.1.7 variants.

Including the terminal cysteine and phenylalanine, the CDR3 comprises 14 residues. The kept DNA is CDR3 alone, 42 bases in frame from the first base. Germline trimming amounts to 5 bases on V and 7 bases on J, with 2 as the count of junction bases outside the gene matches. CDR1 and CDR2, looked up from the germline V gene, are SGHAT and FQNNGV. Explained via the paper, the time point label denotes: baseline before first vaccination. The vaccinee samples were drawn from two UK trials, COV001 and COV002, one of which was a single-blind randomized controlled phase 2/3 trial testing AZD1222 (ChAdOx1 nCoV-19) in healthy adults. For TCRbeta chain sequencing, PBMC samples were collected from trial participants at day 0 and at day 28 after the second dose. The CDR3 regions of human TCRbeta chains were analyzed by immunosequencing. The source study handled its data this way. Repertoire TCRs were matched against a reference library of SARS-CoV-2-specific TCRs generated with the MIRA antigen-specificity platform. Breadth was defined as the fraction of unique TCRs that were SARS-CoV-2-associated, and depth was defined as the fraction of total T cells that were SARS-CoV-2-associated. Using the MIRA data, every spike-specific TCR was mapped to the spike region that the TCR reacted to and assigned to either a CD4 or a CD8 class. Log10-transformed breadth and depth values were compared by one-way ANOVA with Sidak's multiple comparisons tests. In TCRdb, the immuneACCESS table is reduced to in-frame sequences with V and J assigned. These tables do not hold every clone; where another copy was compared, an unresolved V gene accounts for under half, and the others remain unexplained. V, J and clone size derive from that table, while D and trimming were established from the DNA sequence. This sample is represented by more than 100,000 clones; about 88% of them were singletons. The ten biggest clones cover roughly 2.4% of the sample.

This TCR was recovered from an adult in good health. The source material was peripheral blood, sampled on day 0 of AZD1222 vaccination. The rearranged segments are TRBV11-2 and TRBJ1-4, with 12 junctional bases fitting TRBD1. In nucleotide form, the sequence is TGTGCCAGCAGCCCGGGACAGGGGGCTGAAAAACTGTTTTTT. Translated, it reads CASSPGQGAEKLFF.